This T cell receptor (beta chain) was documented in a study of shared clonotypes between healthy human individuals (dated by TCRdb to about 2020). General notes on the study: The cohort comprised a couple of women and three men aged 18 to 49 years. Per donor, three plates each were used for CD4 naive and CD4 memory, two for CD8 naive, and one for CD8 memory. To estimate repertoire size and how much clonotypes are shared between individuals, the study performed deep sequencing of blood TCR repertoires from roughly five healthy adults. To increase sequencing depth and limit assay-specific biases, different laboratories used diverse techniques to prepare libraries and sequence TCR repertoires. Between about 0.94 and 8.9 billion PBMCs per donor were obtained by leukapheresis.

Findings and caveats that apply to the study as a whole: Incomplete sequencing was indicated by rarefaction of sorted-subset datasets, despite the large sequencing depth. Clonotypes shared by all four sorted-subset donors showed higher generation probabilities than non-shared clonotypes. Naive subsets generally had larger estimated clonotype richness than memory subsets did. The genetic and exposure-history diversity represented was limited by the small number of donors. Only blood was sampled, and tissue TCR repertoires likely differ from those in blood. When several donors were compared, the shared fraction of clonotypes was around 4.6% for naive CD4, approximately 3.5% for naive CD8, about 2.5% for memory CD4, and around 0.37% for memory CD8. Pairwise subsampling indicated that sequencing depth was expected to affect the degree of clonotype sharing among donors.

Using the deep immunoSEQ assay, multiplex PCR amplified TCR CDR3 regions from genomic DNA. Extracted genomic DNA from each cell subset was spread evenly across all wells of several immunoSEQ 96-well plates, with each plate serving as a replicate. For sorted subsets, roughly 200 ng genomic DNA, equal to 30,000 to 35,000 T cell genomes, was loaded into each replicate PCR. Purified libraries were quantified with a Qubit 3.0 fluorometer, sized on a Bioanalyzer 2100, and re-quantified with the KAPA Library Quantification kit. Every immunoSEQ 96-well plate was sequenced on a dedicated single-read 150-cycle Illumina NextSeq 550 flow cell. Turning to the authors' computational methods: The immunoSEQ output contained only junctional sequences without quality scores, so filtering could not match that applied to full-length reads. To assign V/J genes and CDR3, sequences were annotated against IMGT germline references using PyIR, a Python wrapper for IgBLAST v1.9. Reads were removed for weak V/J assignments (E-value above 1e-6), missing CDR3, stop codons, out-of-frame junctions, or ambiguous translated residues. V3J clonotypes were defined as sequences sharing the same inferred V gene, J gene, and CDR3 amino acid sequence. The percentage overlap between two repertoires was calculated by dividing the number of shared unique clonotypes by the size of the smaller repertoire. Repertoire richness was assessed with RTK rarefaction, the Chao1 estimator, and Recon v2.1 estimates of unobserved clonotypes. Generation probabilities were computed with OLGA for all TCRbeta clonotypes obtained by the gDNA method from several donors. In its TCRdb copy, this immuneACCESS table keeps in-frame sequences only and misses some clones. Where compared with another copy, unresolved V genes explain less than half of these, and the others have no known cause. The DNA was the basis for D and trimming; V, J and clone size are from that table. This sample gives around 990,000 clones in total; approximately 80% of them show up just once. Of the sample, more than 0.85% is held by the ten largest clones.

Donors were healthy HIV-negative adults with no recently reported acute infections or vaccinations. Only Caucasian adults living in Nashville, Tennessee, USA were represented among the donors. CD4+ T cells were enriched by magnetic negative selection; naive cells were then positively selected on CD45RA, and the negative fraction formed the memory subset. After blood collection by leukapheresis, PBMCs were isolated using Ficoll-Histopaque density gradient centrifugation and then cryopreserved in the vapor phase of liquid nitrogen. Purity and quantity of every magnetically sorted T cell population were checked by analytical flow cytometry. From each sorted fraction, genomic DNA was isolated and quantified by UV absorbance on a Nanodrop 2000c. As for this clone: What antigen it recognizes has not been identified. Base quality data are lacking; no much larger clone is found one base away.

Via the germline V gene, CDR1 is MDHEN and CDR2 SYDVKM. Including cysteine and phenylalanine, the CDR3 has 14 amino acids. The CDR3 DNA has 42 bases and is translated from base 1. Between the V and J ends, shortened by 0 bases and 4 bases respectively, the junction contains 7 bases. The source material was memory CD4+ T cells from PBMCs. What the cell subset or site label conveys for this sample: CD45RA-negative fraction. This chain is built from TRBV28 and TRBJ1-5; TRBD1 is perhaps the D gene, given 5 matching bases. The clonotype comes from a man aged 18 to 29 in good health. Some clones in this sample may be carry-over from other donors' samples. The base sequence is TGTGCCAGCAGTTTATGGGACAAGAATCAGCCCCAGCATTTT. Translated, this gives CASSLWDKNQPQHF.